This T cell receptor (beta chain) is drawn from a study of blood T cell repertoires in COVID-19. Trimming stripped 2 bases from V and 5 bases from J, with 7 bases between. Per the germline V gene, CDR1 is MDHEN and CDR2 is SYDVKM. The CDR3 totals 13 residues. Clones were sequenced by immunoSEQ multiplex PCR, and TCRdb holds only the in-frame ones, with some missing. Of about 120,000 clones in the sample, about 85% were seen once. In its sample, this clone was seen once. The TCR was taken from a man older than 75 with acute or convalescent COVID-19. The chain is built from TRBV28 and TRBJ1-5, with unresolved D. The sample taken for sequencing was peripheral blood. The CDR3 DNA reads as TGTGCCAGCAGTTTACTCGGAGATCAGCCCCAGCATTTT. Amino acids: CASSLLGDQPQHF.